This T cell receptor (beta chain) was obtained from a study of regulatory T cells in long-lasting Graves disease. Combining iRepertoire HTBI primers with Arm-PCR of CDR3 regions, the authors built TCR beta libraries. TCRdb ran MiXCR on the multiplex PCR reads and lists one entry per CDR3 protein. This sample has approximately 390,000 distinct CDR3 sequences, with roughly 15% found just once. This CDR3 is 13 amino acids long. The germline gives CDR1 GTSNPN, CDR2 SVGIG (reference sequence). V was cut by 2 bases and J by 4 bases, with 6 bases left in between. The table lists this clonotype with many counts. The time point here: newly diagnosed GD, antithyroid drugs for less than 3 months. Following extraction of RNA from PBMCs, that RNA was used to make the TCR library. The same sample was also used in a study of T cells in Graves' hyperthyroidism and ophthalmopathy. Per that study: RT-PCR in the first round (using the HTBI primer set) targeted the TCR CDR3.

This sequence was found in a woman aged 18 to 35 with Graves disease. The material sequenced was peripheral blood mononuclear cells (PBMCs), taken at new diagnosis, from a patient treated with antithyroid drugs. The J gene is TRBJ2-6, the V gene TRBV30; no definite D call. The CDR3 reads CAWSSGGANVLTF. CDR3 nucleotide sequence: TGTGCCTGGAGTTCAGGAGGGGCCAACGTCCTGACTTTC.